Below, 28 T cell receptor beta chains from the same sample are listed, as sequenced in a study of blood T cell repertoires in COVID-19. The table came from immunoSEQ multiplex PCR; TCRdb's copy has only in-frame clones and leaves some out. Of about 210,000 clones listed, around 83% are singletons. Input material: peripheral blood. All receptors come from a woman aged 50 to 65 with acute or convalescent COVID-19.

This clone was recorded only once. The chain carries TRBV19 and TRBJ2-2; TRBD2 aligns across 10 bases. Germline assignment: CDR1 LNHDA and CDR2 SQIVND (reference sequence). This CDR3 is built from 17 residues. V was clipped by 2 bases and J by 7 bases; unmatched bases: 10. In DNA form, the CDR3 reads TGTGCCAGTAGTATAACCGGTACTAGCGGGGAGGTCGGGGAGCTGTTTTTT. Amino acids: CASSITGTSGEVGELFF.

The chain is built from TRBV30 and TRBJ1-4; 8 nucleotides line up with TRBD1. V shed 7 bases, J shed 7 bases, and the junction held 8 bases outside the gene matches. Germline V gene sequence: CDR1 GTSNPN, CDR2 SVGIG (reference sequence). The CDR3 is made up of 13 amino acids. The CDR3: CAFRTGMSEKLFF. In DNA, the CDR3 is TGTGCCTTCCGGACAGGGATGAGTGAAAAACTGTTTTTT.

The V call is TRBV7-2, the J call TRBJ2-4; a weak D match, TRBD2 (5 bases). The germline V gene has CDR1 SGHTA and CDR2 FQGNSA. The CDR3 extends over 18 amino acids. Trimming took off 5 bases at V and 0 bases at J, with 20 bases between the two ends. For the CDR3, the DNA is TGTGCCAGCAGCACGAGGGTTAAAGACAAACTAGCCAAAAACATTCAGTACTTC. It yields the protein CASSTRVKDKLAKNIQYF.

The chain carries TRBV7-3 and TRBJ2-7, with a tentative D call TRBD2 (5 bases). Deletions cut 0 bases from V and 2 bases from J, with 11 bases between. The CDR3 is 15 residues long. Germline loops: CDR1 SGHTA, CDR2 FQGTGA. The CDR3 loop is CASSLTSDSAYEQYF. DNA for the CDR3: TGTGCCAGCAGCTTAACTTCGGACTCGGCCTACGAGCAGTACTTC.

This clone appeared a single time. This clone may be a read error of a much larger clone one base away. This sample also contains other DNA sequences that code for the same CDR3. J is TRBJ2-1 and V is TRBV6-4, with a tentative D call TRBD2 (6 bases). CDR1 and CDR2 from the germline V gene are MRHNA and SNTAGT. V lost 3 bases, J lost 4 bases, and 10 bases lay in between. CDR3 length: 14 residues. The CDR3 nucleotides are TGTGCCAGCAGTGAACTAGCTGGGTACAATGAGCAGTTCTTC. This translates into CASSELAGYNEQFF.

The CDR3 here is CAIKGGQGAEDEQYF. CDR3 nucleotides: TGTGCCATCAAAGGGGGACAGGGGGCCGAGGACGAGCAGTACTTC. The rearrangement joins TRBV10-3 to TRBJ2-7, with TRBD1 identical over 12 bases. CDR1 is ENHRY and CDR2 is SYGVKD in the germline V gene. Losses at the gene ends were 7 bases for V and 5 bases for J; bases not matched to a gene: 9. The CDR3 length is 15 residues.

This chain uses TRBV19 with TRBJ2-5; no definite D call. The CDR3 loop spans 18 amino acids. Germline assignment: CDR1 LNHDA and CDR2 SQIVND (reference sequence). V shed 1 base and J shed 1 base, with 19 bases lying between them. The CDR3 loop is CASSIGLDNSPSQETQYF. The CDR3 region has the DNA TGTGCCAGTAGTATAGGTTTAGACAACAGCCCGAGCCAAGAGACCCAGTACTTC.

J is TRBJ1-4 and V is TRBV6-5; the D gene is possibly TRBD1 (6 bases). CDR3 length: 16 amino acids. Germline V gene sequence: CDR1 MNHEY, CDR2 SVGAGI. The V gene lost 0 bases and the J gene lost 0 bases, with 8 bases spanning the gap. The CDR3: CASSYSQGATNEKLFF. The CDR3 region has the DNA TGTGCCAGCAGTTACTCACAGGGAGCAACTAATGAAAAACTGTTTTTT.

The rearrangement joins TRBV27 to TRBJ2-1, with 10 bases matching TRBD2. The J segment lost 5 bases and the V segment lost 6 bases, leaving 7 bases of the junction unmatched. The CDR3 loop spans 15 amino acids. The V gene's germline CDR1 is MNHEY and CDR2 SMNVEV (reference sequence). The CDR3 reads CASSDSGRWNNEQFF. The CDR3 region has the DNA TGTGCCAGCAGCGATAGCGGGAGGTGGAACAATGAGCAGTTCTTC.

The chain employs TRBV10-3 and TRBJ1-2; a weak D match, TRBD1 (6 bases). The germline CDR1 and CDR2 sequences are ENHRY and SYGVKD. The CDR3 contains 13 residues. Trimming cost V 4 bases and J 2 bases, with 8 bases left between them. This CDR3 is CAISAQGNYGYTF. The CDR3 nucleotides read TGTGCCATCAGTGCACAGGGAAACTATGGCTACACCTTC.

The chain has TRBV10-2 and TRBJ2-7; TRBD2 agrees at 7 bases. There are 14 residues in the CDR3. With V trimmed by 4 bases and J by 6 bases, 9 bases remained unmatched. CDR1 is WSHSY and CDR2 is SAAADI in the germline V gene. The CDR3 region is CASSVTSPLREQYF. The CDR3 DNA reads TGCGCCAGCAGTGTGACTAGCCCCCTACGCGAGCAGTACTTC.

In DNA, the CDR3 is TGCGCCAGCAGCCAAGACCGGGGGAGAGATACGCAGTATTTT. It translates to CASSQDRGRDTQYF. The chain recombines TRBV4-1 with TRBJ2-3, with a tentative D call TRBD2 (6 bases). This CDR3 spans 14 amino acids. Trimming stripped 0 bases from V and 5 bases from J, with 9 bases between. Germline lookup yields CDR1 MGHRA and CDR2 YSYEKL.

V gene TRBV5-1 combines with J gene TRBJ2-1; a possible D gene is TRBD2 (5 bases). Germline CDR1 is SGHRS and CDR2 is YFSETQ. This CDR3 comprises 12 residues. The V and J ends lost 5 bases and 7 bases respectively, with 10 bases between them. The CDR3 region is CASRFTGNEQFF. The DNA of the CDR3 is TGCGCCAGCAGGTTTACGGGGAATGAGCAGTTCTTC.

V gene TRBV28 combines with J gene TRBJ1-2, with unresolved D. CDR3 length: 14 amino acids. CDR1 and CDR2 from the germline V gene are MDHEN and SYDVKM. V was shortened by 6 bases and J by 4 bases, with 15 bases between the two germline ends. For the CDR3, the DNA is TGTGCCAGCAGCCCAGGTTCCCCCGGCTATGGCTACACCTTC. Protein: CASSPGSPGYGYTF.

This chain links TRBV25-1 with TRBJ2-7; 11 nucleotides match TRBD1. The CDR3 extends over 14 amino acids. Germline V lookup: CDR1 MGHDK, CDR2 SYGVNS. The ends lost 4 bases at V and 6 bases at J; junction bases unmatched: 5. As DNA, the CDR3 is TGTGCCAGCAGTGTCGGGACAGGGGGTCGCGAGCAGTACTTC. Encoded protein: CASSVGTGGREQYF.

This clone was seen just once. This sequence joins TRBV5-1 and TRBJ1-2; 8 bases align to TRBD1. Germline CDR1 is SGHRS and CDR2 is YFSETQ. The CDR3 extends over 15 amino acids. With V trimmed by 2 bases and J by 2 bases, 5 bases remained unmatched. The CDR3 sequence is CASSFGQGANYGYTF. The CDR3 DNA follows: TGCGCCAGCAGCTTTGGACAGGGTGCAAACTATGGCTACACCTTC.

In its sample, this clone was seen once. The rearrangement uses TRBV3-1 (or the pseudogene TRBV3-2) and TRBJ2-2, with D maybe TRBD1 (7 bases). The CDR3 is 16 amino acids. Germline V gives CDR1 LGHDT, CDR2 YNNKEL (reference sequence). Trimming took 1 base from V and 6 from J, leaving 15 bases between them. The CDR3 sequence is CASSQAWAGGSGELFF. The CDR3 DNA reads TGTGCCAGCAGCCAAGCCTGGGCAGGGGGGTCCGGGGAGCTGTTTTTT.

Written as DNA, the CDR3 is TGCGCCAGCAGCTTGGACGGGACTAGCGGACCCTACAATGAGCAGTTCTTC. Translated, it gives CASSLDGTSGPYNEQFF. V and J are TRBV5-1 and TRBJ2-1, with 11 nucleotides matching TRBD2. This CDR3 is 17 amino acids long. Per germline, CDR1 SGHRS and CDR2 YFSETQ. The V and J ends lost 0 bases and 2 bases, in that order; junction bases with no gene match: 4.

The chain is built from TRBV14 and TRBJ2-4; 11 positions agree with TRBD1. V lost 3 bases and J lost 6; bases outside the gene matches: 7. CDR3 length: 16 residues. Germline CDR1 SGHDN, CDR2 FVKESK. The CDR3 DNA sequence: TGTGCCAGCAGCCAGGACAGGGGGCCTAAGAGAAACATTCAGTACTTC. As protein: CASSQDRGPKRNIQYF.

The rearrangement links TRBV4-1 to TRBJ2-6, with D tentatively TRBD1 (5 bases). Trimming shortened V by 0 bases and J by 0 bases, and 9 bases separated the two germline ends. Germline-derived CDR1 and CDR2 are MGHRA and YSYEKL. The CDR3 contains 17 residues. In nucleotides, the CDR3 is TGCGCCAGCAGCCAAGAGCCAGGGTTCTCTGGGGCCAACGTCCTGACTTTC. It encodes CASSQEPGFSGANVLTF.

The gene calls are TRBV5-1 and TRBJ1-1; D is uncertain. Germline CDR1 is SGHRS and CDR2 is YFSETQ. There are 15 residues in the CDR3. V was clipped by 4 bases and J by 2 bases, with 15 bases between them. CDR3 amino acids: CASSGEAGRNTEAFF. The CDR3 DNA is TGCGCCAGCAGCGGGGAGGCAGGACGAAACACTGAAGCTTTCTTT.

This rearrangement joins TRBV28 to TRBJ1-1; D gene ambiguous. Germline V gene lookup returns CDR1 MDHEN and CDR2 SYDVKM. CDR3 length: 12 residues. Trimming removed 7 bases from V and 0 bases from J, with 6 bases in between. The CDR3 nucleotides read TGTGCCAGCAAATCAGTGAACACTGAAGCTTTCTTT. Its protein is CASKSVNTEAFF. The whole variable domain, filled in from reference TRBV28 and TRBJ1-1, reads DVKVTQSSRYLVKRTGEKVFLECVQDMDHENMFWYRQDPGLGLRLIYFSYDVKMKEKGDIPEGYSVSREKKERFSLILESASTNQTSMYLCASKSVNTEAFFGQGTRLTVV.

This clone has a single count. This may be a read error, as it is one base from a much larger clone. The V gene is TRBV27, the J gene TRBJ1-2; 7 bases fit TRBD1. The CDR3 spans 15 residues. Germline V lookup: CDR1 MNHEY, CDR2 SMNVEV (reference sequence). V was pared by 5 bases and J by 0 bases, with 6 bases of the junction left unmatched. The CDR3 region has the DNA TGTGCCAGCAGTCTCCGGGACAGACCTAACTATGGCTACACCTTC. This encodes CASSLRDRPNYGYTF.

This clone was recorded a few times. The rearrangement links TRBV30 to TRBJ1-3; the D is unclear. In germline, CDR1 is GTSNPN, CDR2 SVGIG (reference sequence). This CDR3 is 16 amino acids long. V lost 2 bases and J 0 bases, leaving 14 bases between the germline ends. The CDR3 loop is CAWSIWHSYSGNTIYF. The DNA of the CDR3 is TGTGCCTGGAGTATTTGGCATTCTTACTCTGGAAACACCATATATTTT. The variable domain in full, with the rest retrieved from reference TRBV30 and TRBJ1-3, is SQTIHQWPATLVQPVGSPLSLECTVEGTSNPNLYWYRQAAGRGLQLLFYSVGIGQISSEVPQNLSASRPQDRQFILSSKKLLLSDSGFYLCAWSIWHSYSGNTIYFGEGSWLTVV.

This clone was counted between two and nine times. The chain is built from TRBV5-4 and TRBJ2-1; 14 positions match TRBD2. CDR3 length equals 17 residues. The V gene end was trimmed by 2 bases and the J gene end by 7 bases; junction bases not matched to a gene: 8. Germline CDR1 is SGHNT and CDR2 is YYREEE (reference sequence). DNA for the CDR3: TGTGCCAGCAGCTTACGCCGGGGACTAGCGGGAGATAATGAGCAGTTCTTC. Amino acids: CASSLRRGLAGDNEQFF.

This clone was seen just once. The chain combines TRBV7-2 with TRBJ2-7; TRBD2 matches 9 bases. The CDR3 runs 15 residues. CDR1 is SGHTA and CDR2 is FQGNSA in the germline V gene. Trimming removed 5 bases from V and 2 bases from J; junction bases left unmatched: 7. The CDR3 DNA sequence: TGTGCCAGCAGCGTCGAGCGGGGGGCCCCCTACGAGCAGTACTTC. Translation: CASSVERGAPYEQYF.

The chain combines TRBV7-9 with TRBJ2-1; possibly TRBD2 for D (6 bases). The V and J ends lost 5 bases and 7 bases respectively, with 15 bases between them. The CDR3 is 14 residues long. Germline V lookup: CDR1 SEHNR, CDR2 FQNEAQ (reference sequence). The CDR3 sequence: CASSLGGRANEQFF. DNA for the CDR3: TGTGCCAGCAGCCTGGGGGGAAGGGCGAATGAGCAGTTCTTC.

The chain couples TRBV2 to TRBJ2-3; D is possibly TRBD1 (6 bases). The CDR3 extends over 16 amino acids. Trimming stripped 5 bases from V and 2 bases from J, with 17 bases between. Germline V gene sequence: CDR1 SNHLY, CDR2 FYNNEI. The CDR3 sequence: CASSQSRGTPTDTQYF. The CDR3 DNA reads TGTGCCAGCAGTCAAAGCAGGGGCACCCCCACAGATACGCAGTATTTT.